This TCR beta chain was sequenced for a study of blood T cell repertoires in COVID-19 (TCRdb year 2020). Concerning the study at large: Samples covering the acute and convalescent phases of COVID-19 were provided by collaborators in the United States, Italy and Spain. The material from the prospective study consisted of cDNA or gDNA derived from T cells, B-cell-depleted T cells, or PBMCs. Subjects who had been exposed to COVID-19, were actively infected with it, or had recovered from it provided the deeply sampled blood TCRbeta repertoires that made up the dataset. A freely available public database, intended as a resource for researchers studying the immune response to SARS-CoV-2, is where the repertoires were released. The samples were drawn from two sources: the first 160 participants of the ongoing ImmuneRACE study, and 1,000 to 1,500 subjects contributed by 6 global collaborators. A de-identified subject ID, COVID-19 status, age in years and sex were almost always included in the sample metadata. HLA class I and class II types, where available, came from metadata supplied by the sample provider rather than from assay-based typing. On the study overall, not on this receptor specifically: How much clinical and demographic metadata was included differed by source and by participant, and the metadata was provided uncurated.

One collaborating source in Seattle enrolled patients while the patients were actively infected and followed the patients over time throughout the course of disease. Whole blood was collected in K2EDTA tubes by collaborating institutions according to the institutions' own protocols. For TCRbeta analysis, collaborator samples were shipped as frozen whole blood, as isolated PBMCs, or as DNA extracted from either sample type. Trimming leaves V shorter by 2 bases and J shorter by 7 bases, with the junction holding 10 bases beyond the gene matches. Reading from cysteine to phenylalanine, the CDR3 counts 15 amino acids. Only the CDR3 DNA stays, 45 bases, in frame from base 1. CDR1 SEHNR and CDR2 FQNEAQ are derived from the germline V gene (reference sequence). On this clone: Its antigen target is currently unknown. Per-nucleotide qualities are absent, and no much larger clonotype sits a single base away.

The immunoSEQ Assay, a bias-controlled multiplex PCR, was used to amplify TCRbeta CDR3 regions from genomic DNA. Under the source paper's analysis protocol: The number of nucleated cells in each sample was estimated by amplification of reference gene primers within the assay. To quantify the absolute abundance of each unique TCRbeta CDR3 rearrangement, sequence reads were collapsed and filtered. For each sample, productive Simpson clonality was calculated as the square root of Simpson's diversity index across productive rearrangements. In TCRdb, the immuneACCESS table is reduced to in-frame sequences with V and J assigned. These tables do not hold every clone; where another copy was compared, an unresolved V gene accounts for under half, and the others remain unexplained. For V, J and clone size, that table is used; D and trimming come from the DNA. Here the sample has 300,000 to 450,000 clones; approximately 87% occur a single time. Of the sample, 2.3% falls within the top ten clones.

The sequencing sample was made of peripheral blood. This TCR was sampled from a woman aged 55-69 years with COVID-19, enrolled during active disease. The chain couples TRBV7-9 to TRBJ1-2; TRBD1 agrees with 7 junctional bases. The CDR3 sequence is CASSLSTGADGGYTF. The base sequence is TGTGCCAGCAGCTTAAGTACAGGGGCTGATGGTGGCTACACCTTC.